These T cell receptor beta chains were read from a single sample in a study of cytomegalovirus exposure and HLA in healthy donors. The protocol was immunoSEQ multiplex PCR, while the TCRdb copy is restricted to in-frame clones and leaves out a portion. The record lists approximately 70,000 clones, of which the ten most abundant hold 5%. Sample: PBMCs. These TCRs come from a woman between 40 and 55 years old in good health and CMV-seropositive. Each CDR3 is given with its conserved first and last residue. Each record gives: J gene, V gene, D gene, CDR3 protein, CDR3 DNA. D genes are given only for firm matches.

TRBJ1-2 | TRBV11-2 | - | CASSAPGYYGYTF | TGTGCCAGCAGCGCACCAGGGTACTATGGCTACACCTTC
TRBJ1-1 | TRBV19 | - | CASRLQGPARTEAFF | TGTGCCAGTAGACTGCAGGGGCCGGCTCGCACTGAAGCTTTCTTT
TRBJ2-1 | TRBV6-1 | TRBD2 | CASSERGTRDEQFF | TGTGCCAGCAGTGAAAGGGGGACTAGGGATGAGCAGTTCTTC
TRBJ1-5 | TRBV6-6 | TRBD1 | CASSSLDRTNQPQHF | TGTGCCAGCAGTTCCTTGGACAGGACAAATCAGCCCCAGCATTTT
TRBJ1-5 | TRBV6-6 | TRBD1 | CASSYWVGQGNQPQHF | TGTGCCAGCAGTTACTGGGTGGGACAGGGCAATCAGCCCCAGCATTTT
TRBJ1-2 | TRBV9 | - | CASSAQARQASYTF | TGTGCCAGCAGCGCGCAAGCGAGACAGGCCTCCTACACCTTC
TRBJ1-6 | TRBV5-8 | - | CASSLAQGIYSPLHF | TGTGCCAGCAGCCTGGCTCAGGGTATTTATTCACCCCTCCATTTT
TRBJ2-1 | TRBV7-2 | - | CASSPRSLNEQFF | TGTGCCAGCAGCCCGCGCTCTCTCAATGAGCAGTTCTTC
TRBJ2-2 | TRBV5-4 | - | CASSLALGGTGELFF | TGTGCCAGCAGCTTGGCCCTAGGGGGAACCGGGGAGCTGTTTTTT
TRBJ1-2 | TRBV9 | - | CASSVGPQPGADYGYTF | TGTGCCAGCAGCGTCGGGCCCCAACCTGGAGCGGACTATGGCTACACCTTC
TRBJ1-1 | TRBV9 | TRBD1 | CASSSQGQHTEAFF | TGTGCCAGCAGCTCCCAGGGACAGCACACTGAAGCTTTCTTT
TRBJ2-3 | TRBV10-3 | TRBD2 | CAISEIGGALTDTQYF | TGTGCCATCAGTGAAATCGGGGGGGCCCTCACAGATACGCAGTATTTT
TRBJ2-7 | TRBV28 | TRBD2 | CASSLGSLAGNEQYF | TGTGCCAGCAGTTTAGGAAGCCTAGCGGGAAACGAGCAGTACTTC
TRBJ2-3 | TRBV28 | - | CASSFGADTQYF | TGTGCCAGCAGTTTCGGGGCAGATACGCAGTATTTT
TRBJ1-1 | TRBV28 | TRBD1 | CASSLDRARTLEAFF | TGTGCCAGCAGTTTGGACAGGGCCAGGACTCTTGAGGCTTTCTTT
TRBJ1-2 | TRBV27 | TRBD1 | CASSSQTGGNGYTF | TGTGCCAGCAGCTCCCAGACAGGGGGCAATGGCTACACCTTC
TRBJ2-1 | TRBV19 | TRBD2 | CASRGTSGGRTYNEQFF | TGTGCCAGCCGAGGCACCAGCGGGGGGAGGACCTACAATGAGCAGTTCTTC
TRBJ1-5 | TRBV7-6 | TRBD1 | CASSISRKTGAPYSNQPQHF | TGTGCCAGCAGCATTAGTCGGAAAACAGGGGCCCCTTATAGCAATCAGCCCCAGCATTTT
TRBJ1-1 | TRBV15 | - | CATSRAVLTEAFF | TGTGCCACCAGCAGAGCTGTTTTGACTGAAGCTTTCTTT
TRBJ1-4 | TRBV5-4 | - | CASSLKQATNEKLFF | TGTGCCAGCAGCTTGAAACAGGCAACTAATGAAAAACTGTTTTTT
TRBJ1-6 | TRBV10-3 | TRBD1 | CAISGTGQVGSPLHF | TGTGCCATCAGTGGGACCGGACAGGTCGGCTCACCCCTCCACTTT
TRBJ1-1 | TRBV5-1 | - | CASSPAGSGQGDIEAFF | TGCGCCAGCAGCCCCGCCGGCTCGGGACAAGGGGACATTGAAGCTTTCTTT
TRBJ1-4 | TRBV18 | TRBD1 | CASSPSGTANEKLFF | TGTGCCAGCTCACCCTCCGGGACAGCAAATGAAAAACTGTTTTTT
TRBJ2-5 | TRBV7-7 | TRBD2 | CASSPTSGRRQETQYF | TGTGCTAGCAGCCCGACTAGCGGGAGACGCCAAGAGACCCAGTACTTC
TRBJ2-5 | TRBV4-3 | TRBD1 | CASSQGARDRGRETQYF | TGCGCCAGCAGCCAAGGGGCTCGGGACAGGGGGCGGGAGACCCAGTACTTC
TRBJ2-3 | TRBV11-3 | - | CASSLGTSRTDTQYF | TGTGCCAGCAGCTTAGGTACTAGCCGCACAGATACGCAGTATTTT
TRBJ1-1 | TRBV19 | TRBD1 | CASLNRGMNTEAFF | TGTGCCAGTCTCAACAGGGGTATGAACACTGAAGCTTTCTTT
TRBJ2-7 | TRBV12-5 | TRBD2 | CASGSTGGTREQYF | TGTGCTAGTGGCTCAACGGGAGGGACGAGGGAGCAGTACTTC
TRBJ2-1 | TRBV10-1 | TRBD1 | CASSSGQLSSYNEQFF | TGCGCCAGCAGTTCGGGACAGCTAAGCTCCTACAATGAGCAGTTCTTC
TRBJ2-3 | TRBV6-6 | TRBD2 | CASNVAGSTDTQYF | TGTGCCAGCAACGTAGCGGGAAGCACAGATACGCAGTATTTT
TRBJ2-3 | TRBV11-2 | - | CASSFSRGTDTQYF | TGTGCCAGCAGCTTTTCGAGGGGCACAGATACGCAGTATTTT
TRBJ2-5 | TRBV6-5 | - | CASSYAAVQETQYF | TGTGCCAGCAGTTACGCGGCAGTCCAAGAGACCCAGTACTTC
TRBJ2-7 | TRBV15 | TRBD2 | CATSRPGLADSYEQYF | TGTGCCACCAGCAGGCCGGGACTAGCGGACTCCTACGAGCAGTACTTC
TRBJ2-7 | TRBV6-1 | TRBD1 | CASRGTGSYEQYF | TGTGCCAGCAGGGGGACAGGCTCCTACGAGCAGTACTTC
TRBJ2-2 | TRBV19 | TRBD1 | CASRRTGTGDTGELFF | TGTGCCAGTAGGCGTACCGGGACAGGGGACACCGGGGAGCTGTTTTTT
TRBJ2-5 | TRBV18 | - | CASSPIRRGQETQYF | TGTGCCAGCTCACCAATAAGAAGGGGCCAAGAGACCCAGTACTTC
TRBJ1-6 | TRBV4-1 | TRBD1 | CASSQDRGQTSYNSPLHF | TGCGCCAGCAGCCAAGATCGGGGACAGACCTCCTATAATTCACCCCTCCACTTT
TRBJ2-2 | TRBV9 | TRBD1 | CASSARTGGIGELFF | TGTGCCAGCAGCGCTCGGACAGGGGGCATCGGGGAGCTGTTTTTT
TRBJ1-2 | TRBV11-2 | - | CASSYPGQGNYGYTF | TGTGCCAGCAGCTACCCGGGACAAGGGAACTATGGCTACACCTTC
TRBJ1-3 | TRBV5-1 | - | CASSLAARASGNTIYF | TGCGCCAGCAGCTTGGCAGCGAGGGCATCTGGAAACACCATATATTTT
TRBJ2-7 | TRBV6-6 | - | CASSYGAGAYEQYF | TGTGCCAGCAGTTACGGGGCAGGGGCCTACGAGCAGTACTTC
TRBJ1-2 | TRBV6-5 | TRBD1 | CASSSPGTGQLYGYTF | TGTGCCAGCAGTTCCCCGGGGACAGGGCAACTCTATGGCTACACCTTC
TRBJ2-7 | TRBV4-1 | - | CASSQGHLSSYEQYF | TGCGCCAGCAGCCAAGGACACCTGAGCTCCTACGAGCAGTACTTC
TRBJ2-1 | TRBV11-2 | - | CASSSPSDYLSYNEQFF | TGTGCCAGCAGCTCCCCTTCTGACTACCTTTCCTACAATGAGCAGTTCTTC
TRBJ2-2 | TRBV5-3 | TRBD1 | CARSSEQGFGELFF | TGTGCCAGAAGCTCAGAACAGGGGTTCGGGGAGCTGTTTTTT
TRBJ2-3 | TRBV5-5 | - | CASSQRSLGSTQYF | TGTGCCAGCAGCCAGAGGTCCCTGGGGAGTACGCAGTATTTT
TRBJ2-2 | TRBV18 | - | CASSPSGTGELFF | TGTGCCAGCTCACCATCGGGGACCGGGGAGCTGTTTTTT
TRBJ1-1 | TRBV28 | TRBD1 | CASSSQGGSTEAFF | TGTGCCAGCAGTTCCCAAGGGGGCAGCACTGAAGCTTTCTTT
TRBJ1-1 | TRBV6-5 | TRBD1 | CASSYTGGYNTEAFF | TGTGCCAGCAGTTACACAGGGGGCTACAACACTGAAGCTTTCTTT
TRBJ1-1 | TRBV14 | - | CASSQSAGSGTEAFF | TGTGCCAGCAGCCAAAGTGCGGGGAGTGGCACTGAAGCTTTCTTT
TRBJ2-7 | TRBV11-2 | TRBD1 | CASSGGQGDEQYF | TGTGCCAGCAGCGGGGGACAGGGCGACGAGCAGTACTTC
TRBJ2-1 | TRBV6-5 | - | CASSSRDTSYNEQFF | TGTGCCAGCAGTTCCCGGGACACATCCTACAATGAGCAGTTCTTC
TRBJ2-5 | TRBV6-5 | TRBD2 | CASQRGPRLPQYF | TGTGCCAGCCAGCGGGGGCCTCGGCTCCCCCAGTACTTC